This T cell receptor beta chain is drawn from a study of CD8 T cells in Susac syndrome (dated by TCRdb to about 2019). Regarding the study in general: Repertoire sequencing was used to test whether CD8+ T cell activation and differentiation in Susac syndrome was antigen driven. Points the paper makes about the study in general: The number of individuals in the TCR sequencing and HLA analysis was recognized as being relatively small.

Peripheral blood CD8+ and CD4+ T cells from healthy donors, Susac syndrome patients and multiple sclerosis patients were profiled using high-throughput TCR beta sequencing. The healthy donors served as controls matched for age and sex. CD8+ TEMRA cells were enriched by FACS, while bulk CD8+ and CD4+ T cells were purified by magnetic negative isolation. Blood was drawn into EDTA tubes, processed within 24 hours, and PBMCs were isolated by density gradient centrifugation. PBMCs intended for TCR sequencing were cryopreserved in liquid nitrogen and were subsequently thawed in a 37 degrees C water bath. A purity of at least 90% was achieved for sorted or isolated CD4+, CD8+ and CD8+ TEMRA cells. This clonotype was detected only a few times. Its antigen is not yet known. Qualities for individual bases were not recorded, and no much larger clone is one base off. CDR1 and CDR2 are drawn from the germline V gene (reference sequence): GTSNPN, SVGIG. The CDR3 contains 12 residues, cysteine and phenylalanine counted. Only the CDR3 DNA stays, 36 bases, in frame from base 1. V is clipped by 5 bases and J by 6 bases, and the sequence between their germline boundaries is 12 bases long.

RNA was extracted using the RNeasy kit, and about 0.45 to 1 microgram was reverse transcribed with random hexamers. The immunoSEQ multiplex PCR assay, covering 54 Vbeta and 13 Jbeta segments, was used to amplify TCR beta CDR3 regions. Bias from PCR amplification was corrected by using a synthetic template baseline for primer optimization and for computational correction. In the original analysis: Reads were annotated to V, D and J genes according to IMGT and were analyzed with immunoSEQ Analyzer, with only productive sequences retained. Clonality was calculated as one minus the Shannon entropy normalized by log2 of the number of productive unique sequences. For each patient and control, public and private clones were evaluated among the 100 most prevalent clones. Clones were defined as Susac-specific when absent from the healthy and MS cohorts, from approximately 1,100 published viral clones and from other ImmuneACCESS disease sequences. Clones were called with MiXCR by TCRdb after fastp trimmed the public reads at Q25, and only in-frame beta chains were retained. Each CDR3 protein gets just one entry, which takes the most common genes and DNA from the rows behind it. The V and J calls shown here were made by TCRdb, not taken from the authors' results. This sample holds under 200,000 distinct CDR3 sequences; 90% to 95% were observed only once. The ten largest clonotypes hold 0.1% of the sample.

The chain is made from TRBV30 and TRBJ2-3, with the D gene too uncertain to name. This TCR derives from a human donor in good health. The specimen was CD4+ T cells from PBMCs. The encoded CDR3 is CAWVRGADTQYF. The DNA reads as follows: TGTGCCTGGGTTCGAGGAGCGGATACGCAGTATTTT.